This T cell receptor beta chain was documented in a study of post-analysis software for immune sequencing data. Study-wide points: By F measure, strong co-clustering occurred among samples prepared in the same batch. Patients used roughly five TRBV segments, including TRBV5-6, TRBV5-1 and TRBV20-1, more often than controls.

This CDR3 contains 14 residues. Germline V gene data show CDR1 as MNHNY and CDR2 as SVGAGI (reference sequence). V gave up 2 bases and J gave up 5 bases; unmatched junction bases: 5. About this clonotype: Its target is unknown.

Included in the TCR beta cDNA libraries were unique molecular identifiers. There were about 0.85 to 10 million T cells, and around 500,000 cDNA molecules came from them. TCRdb fed the PCR reads into MiXCR, producing one record per CDR3 protein. There are fewer than 850,000 distinct CDR3 sequences in the sample; roughly 50% occur only once, and roughly 5.2% lies in the top ten. This TCR derives from a girl between 10 and 17 years old with multiple sclerosis. The sample consisted of blood. V and J are TRBV6-6 and TRBJ1-2; 7 bases match TRBD1. The CDR3 DNA reads TGTGCCAGCAGTTACGACGCACAGGGGTATGGCTACACCTTC. Residues: CASSYDAQGYGYTF.